These 24 T cell receptor beta chains were sequenced from one sample in a study of blood T cell repertoires in COVID-19. The protocol was immunoSEQ multiplex PCR, while the TCRdb copy is restricted to in-frame clones and leaves out a portion. The sample gives roughly 340,000 clones, around 86% of which show up once; about 6% is in the top ten. The specimen sequenced was peripheral blood. These receptors originate from a woman aged 45-60 years with COVID-19, enrolled during active disease.

This clone was seen only a few times. The V and J genes are TRBV6-5 and TRBJ1-2; D unresolved. Germline V gives CDR1 MNHEY, CDR2 SVGAGI. This CDR3 region has 15 residues. Trimming removed 2 bases from V and 4 bases from J, with 14 bases in between. CDR3 DNA sequence: TGTGCCAGCAGTTACCTGGAGAAACGTGCCTATGGCTACACCTTC. Its translation: CASSYLEKRAYGYTF.

Here the CDR3 DNA reads TGCGCCAGCAGCTTTAGACAGGGCCCTTCACCCCTCCACTTT. It translates to CASSFRQGPSPLHF. V usage is TRBV4-1 and J usage is TRBJ1-6, with 7 bases that match TRBD1. V was pared by 5 bases and J by 9 bases, with 7 bases of the junction left unmatched. Germline V gene sequence: CDR1 MGHRA, CDR2 YSYEKL. The CDR3 extends over 14 amino acids.

The rearrangement uses TRBV5-1 and TRBJ1-2; 8 positions agree with TRBD1. J was trimmed by 5 bases and V by 0 bases; bases with no gene match: 9. This CDR3 comprises 16 residues. Germline lookup yields CDR1 SGHRS and CDR2 YFSETQ. The CDR3 coding sequence is TGCGCCAGCAGCTTGGAACCTACAGGACAGGGATATGGCTACACCTTC. Its protein is CASSLEPTGQGYGYTF.

This clone was seen more than once but under ten times. As DNA, the CDR3 is TGCAGCGTTCGAAACCCGGGACAGGTATACGAGCAGTACTTC. It encodes CSVRNPGQVYEQYF. The rearrangement joins TRBV29-1 to TRBJ2-7, with 8 bases matching TRBD1. V shed 5 bases, J shed 4 bases, and the junction held 10 bases outside the gene matches. The CDR3 is 14 amino acids. From germline, CDR1 is SQVTM and CDR2 ANQGSEA.

This chain links TRBV14 with TRBJ1-1; D call uncertain. From germline, CDR1 is SGHDN and CDR2 FVKESK. This CDR3 contains 14 residues. The V end was cut by 1 base, the J end by 6 bases, with 12 bases between. The CDR3 loop reads CASSQGVYGAEAFF. The CDR3 DNA reads as TGTGCCAGCAGCCAAGGCGTCTACGGGGCTGAAGCTTTCTTT.

The chain joins TRBV21-1 to TRBJ1-1. TRBV21-1 is a documented pseudogene. The CDR3 covers 15 residues. In DNA form, the CDR3 reads TGTGCCAGCAGCGCGATGGTTTTTCTTGGCACTGAAGCTTTCTTT. Residues: CASSAMVFLGTEAFF.

The chain combines TRBV5-4 with TRBJ2-7, with D tentatively TRBD1 (5 bases). Per germline, CDR1 SGHNT and CDR2 YYREEE (reference sequence). The CDR3 totals 18 residues. V dropped 4 bases and J dropped 0 bases, with 23 bases sitting between them. The CDR3 is CASSGADGRALSSYEQYF. CDR3 nucleotide sequence: TGTGCCAGCAGCGGGGCCGACGGCAGGGCCTTAAGCTCCTACGAGCAGTACTTC.

This chain connects TRBV4-1 to TRBJ2-7, with 10 bases lining up with TRBD1. Per germline, CDR1 MGHRA and CDR2 YSYEKL. V dropped 1 base and J dropped 2; count of bases not matched to a gene: 5. The CDR3 spans 16 residues. The CDR3 DNA sequence: TGCGCCAGCAGCCAAGTAGGGGGGACAGGGGCCTACGAGCAGTACTTC. Translating gives CASSQVGGTGAYEQYF.

This chain connects TRBV10-3 to TRBJ1-2; TRBD1 aligns across 7 bases. Looked up from germline, CDR1 is ENHRY and CDR2 is SYGVKD. The CDR3 is 14 residues long. J gave up 5 bases and V 3 bases, and 6 bases lay outside the gene matches. CDR3 loop: CAISDVTGPYGYTF. CDR3 bases: TGTGCCATCAGTGATGTGACAGGGCCTTATGGCTACACCTTC.

The rearrangement joins TRBV28 to TRBJ1-1; a weak D match, TRBD1 (5 bases). V was cut by 5 bases and J by 11 bases, with 27 bases left in between. Germline CDR1 and CDR2: MDHEN and SYDVKM. This CDR3 is built from 16 residues. The CDR3, as DNA: TGTGCCAGCAGTGAATACCGGGAGTCTAGTCCTTCAGGGGCTTTCTTT. Amino acid sequence: CASSEYRESSPSGAFF.

The CDR3 spells CASRAGGRETQYF. The DNA for the CDR3 is TGTGCCAGCCGGGCAGGGGGCAGGGAGACCCAGTACTTC. The chain recombines TRBV19 with TRBJ2-5; 8 bases fit TRBD1. V was clipped by 9 bases and J by 5 bases; unmatched bases: 8. There are 13 residues in the CDR3. Germline V lookup: CDR1 LNHDA, CDR2 SQIVND (reference sequence).

This CDR3 reads CASSEIGHVTLNTEAFF. In DNA form, the CDR3 reads TGTGCCAGCAGTGAAATTGGTCACGTTACTCTGAACACTGAAGCTTTCTTT. V and J are TRBV25-1 and TRBJ1-1; D not resolved. This CDR3 region has 17 residues. Per germline, CDR1 MGHDK and CDR2 SYGVNS. V gave up 2 bases and J gave up 0 bases, with 16 bases separating them.

The gene calls are TRBV11-2 and TRBJ2-3; TRBD2 agrees at 9 bases. Germline trimming cut 7 bases from V and 4 bases from J; bases unmatched to any gene: 12. The CDR3 runs to 16 residues. CDR1 is SGHAT, CDR2 FQNNGV, per germline. CDR3 region: CASTENLAGVADTQYF. CDR3 DNA sequence: TGTGCCAGCACCGAAAATTTAGCGGGAGTTGCAGATACGCAGTATTTT.

This chain joins TRBV30 and TRBJ1-1; D is unresolved. Germline assignment: CDR1 GTSNPN and CDR2 SVGIG (reference sequence). The germline V and J ends were trimmed by 0 bases and 1 base, with 6 bases remaining between them. This CDR3 is 13 amino acids long. CDR3 nucleotide sequence: TGTGCCTGGAGTGTACAAGAGAACACTGAAGCTTTCTTT. It yields the protein CAWSVQENTEAFF.

This clone came up a few times. This sample includes further DNA sequences coding for the same CDR3. The V and J genes are TRBV7-9 and TRBJ2-7; 11 nucleotides match TRBD1. The germline gives CDR1 SEHNR, CDR2 FQNEAQ (reference sequence). The CDR3 is made up of 14 amino acids. Trimming cost V 3 bases and J 3 bases; bases outside gene matches: 1. The chain's CDR3 is CASSLGQGDYEQYF. The CDR3, as DNA: TGTGCCAGCAGCTTGGGACAGGGGGACTACGAGCAGTACTTC.

The V call is TRBV30, the J call TRBJ2-3, with D possibly being TRBD2 (6 bases). V lost 2 bases and J 6 bases, leaving 12 bases between the germline ends. The CDR3 runs to 13 residues. Germline loops: CDR1 GTSNPN, CDR2 SVGIG (reference sequence). The CDR3 DNA is TGTGCCTGGAGTCAGAACAGCGGGGATACGCAGTATTTT. It yields the protein CAWSQNSGDTQYF. The whole variable domain, filled in from reference TRBV30 and TRBJ2-3, reads SQTIHQWPATLVQPVGSPLSLECTVEGTSNPNLYWYRQAAGRGLQLLFYSVGIGQISSEVPQNLSASRPQDRQFILSSKKLLLSDSGFYLCAWSQNSGDTQYFGPGTRLTVL.

In this sample, this clone turned up a few times. CDR3 amino acids: CSVFDLVGTEAFF. Written as DNA, the CDR3 is TGCAGCGTCTTCGACCTGGTCGGGACTGAAGCTTTCTTT. The J gene is TRBJ1-1, the V gene TRBV29-1, with unresolved D. CDR3 length: 13 amino acids. Germline V gene sequence: CDR1 SQVTM, CDR2 ANQGSEA. Trimming took 6 bases from V and 5 from J, leaving 16 bases between them.

The J gene is TRBJ2-5, the V gene TRBV7-2; 10 bases match TRBD2. V trimming: 1 base; J trimming: 4 bases; junction bases outside the gene matches: 6. CDR1 is SGHTA and CDR2 is FQGNSA in the germline V gene. This CDR3 is 16 amino acids long. Written as DNA, the CDR3 is TGTGCCAGCAGCTTAGGGCTAGCGGGAGTTCCAGAGACCCAGTACTTC. Translated, it gives CASSLGLAGVPETQYF.

CDR3 loop: CASSTQGASYEQYF. In nucleotides, the CDR3 is TGTGCCAGTAGTACACAGGGGGCGTCCTACGAGCAGTACTTC. J is TRBJ2-7 and V is TRBV19; 9 bases match TRBD1. The V and J ends lost 4 bases and 1 base, in that order; junction bases with no gene match: 2. Germline values: CDR1 LNHDA, CDR2 SQIVND (reference sequence). The CDR3 consists of 14 residues.

This clone showed up just a few times. The chain combines TRBV7-3 with TRBJ2-7; a weak D match, TRBD2 (5 bases). The CDR3 totals 14 residues. Germline V CDR1 and CDR2: SGHTA, FQGTGA. Trimming took off 6 bases at V and 5 bases at J, with 17 bases between the two ends. This CDR3 reads CASSLRGQRDEQYF. CDR3 DNA: TGTGCCAGCAGTTTACGCGGGCAGAGGGACGAGCAGTACTTC.

J is TRBJ2-5 and V is TRBV3-1 (or the pseudogene TRBV3-2), with D perhaps matching TRBD1 (5 bases). The germline gives CDR1 LGHDT, CDR2 YNNKEL (reference sequence). This CDR3 has 15 amino acids. Trimming stripped 0 bases from V and 1 base from J, with 9 bases between. CDR3 sequence: CASSQEWGLQETQYF. CDR3 nucleotides: TGTGCCAGCAGCCAAGAGTGGGGCCTCCAAGAGACCCAGTACTTC.

The chain has TRBV7-9 and TRBJ2-7; possibly TRBD2 for D (6 bases). The V end lost 3 bases, the J end lost 0 bases, and 12 bases lay between the germline ends. From germline, CDR1 is SEHNR and CDR2 FQNEAQ (reference sequence). This CDR3 contains 15 residues. In nucleotides, the CDR3 is TGTGCCAGCAGCTTTGGCGGCGGGAACTCCTACGAGCAGTACTTC. It encodes CASSFGGGNSYEQYF.

The chain carries TRBV6-5 and TRBJ2-1; possibly TRBD2 for D (7 bases). The V gene lost 5 bases and the J gene lost 9 bases, with 17 bases spanning the gap. The CDR3 extends over 14 amino acids. CDR1 MNHEY and CDR2 SVGAGI come from the germline V gene. The CDR3 coding sequence is TGTGCCAGCAGTCTCGGGGGGCGCTCTGGTGAGCAGTTCTTC. Encoded protein: CASSLGGRSGEQFF.

J is TRBJ1-4 and V is TRBV6-6; TRBD1 matches at 9 bases. This CDR3 has 14 residues. The trim removed 6 bases at V and 5 bases at J, leaving 4 bases unmatched. The V gene's germline CDR1 is MNHNY and CDR2 SVGAGI (reference sequence). The CDR3 DNA reads TGTGCCAGCAGGTACAGGGGGCCAAATGAAAAACTGTTTTTT. Amino acids: CASRYRGPNEKLFF.